This T cell receptor beta chain was observed in a study of blood T cell repertoires in COVID-19. The CDR3 length is 14 residues. The germline V gene encodes CDR1 SGHNT and CDR2 YENEEA. V lost 5 bases, J lost 3 bases, and 14 bases lay in between. Per the original data handling: Reference gene primer amplification yielded estimated nucleated cell counts. Sequencing used immunoSEQ multiplex PCR; TCRdb keeps in-frame clones, though not all of them. That table gives V, J and clone size, and the DNA gave D and trimming. This sample has some 490,000 clones, with less than 90% found just once. Individuals drawn from under 30 US areas were roughly 18 to 89 years old. Clinical history as reported by participants underpinned cohort assignment. Cohort 3 recovery required two negative PCRs, clearance, or symptom resolution.

The chain recombines TRBV11-3 with TRBJ2-7; D is uncertain. Material: PBMCs or T cells enriched from blood (not recorded which). The TCR sequence derives from a woman aged 55-70 years who had recovered from COVID-19. The CDR3 DNA is TGTGCCAGCAGCCCAGTAGGCGGATTCTACGAGCAGTACTTC. This encodes CASSPVGGFYEQYF.